These 17 T cell receptor beta chains were sequenced from one sample in a study of blood T cell repertoires in COVID-19. Profiled with immunoSEQ multiplex PCR; TCRdb holds only in-frame clones, not every one. Of tens of thousands of clones detected, approximately 86% appear once; the ten largest clones hold 5% to 6.5%. Source material: peripheral blood. Receptors were obtained from a man between 70 and 80 years old with acute or convalescent COVID-19.

This chain connects TRBV9 to TRBJ2-3; a weak D match, TRBD1 (5 bases). Trimming left V 1 base short and J 1 base short, with 13 bases between. The CDR3 sequence is 16 residues long. The germline CDR1 and CDR2 sequences are SGDLS and YYNGEE. The chain's CDR3 is CASSVSSGRCTDTQYF. CDR3 bases: TGTGCCAGCAGCGTATCATCAGGGCGTTGCACAGATACGCAGTATTTT.

This chain links TRBV4-1 with TRBJ2-7; tentatively, D is TRBD1 (5 bases). The V end lost 0 bases, the J end lost 0 bases, and 12 bases lay between the germline ends. The CDR3 has 16 amino acids. Germline CDR1 reads MGHRA; CDR2 reads YSYEKL. The DNA for the CDR3 is TGCGCCAGCAGCCAAGATCCTCCAGGGCTCTCCTACGAGCAGTACTTC. Translating it yields CASSQDPPGLSYEQYF.

The table lists this clone with a count of one. The V call is TRBV5-1, the J call TRBJ1-2, with D hard to call. V was pared by 2 bases and J by 4 bases, with 9 bases between. This CDR3 spans 13 amino acids. CDR1 and CDR2 from the germline V gene are SGHRS and YFSETQ. The DNA of the CDR3 is TGCGCCAGCAGCTTTGGGGAGCGCTATGGCTACACCTTC. This codes for CASSFGERYGYTF. The entire variable domain, with the rest obtained from reference TRBV5-1 and TRBJ1-2, is as follows: KAGVTQTPRYLIKTRGQQVTLSCSPISGHRSVSWYQQTPGQGLQFLFEYFSETQRNKGNFPGRFSGRQFSNSRSEMNVSTLELGDSALYLCASSFGERYGYTFGSGTRLTVV.

A single count supports this clone. V gene TRBV7-2 combines with J gene TRBJ2-7; a weak D match, TRBD2 (6 bases). Deletions cut 2 bases from V and 4 bases from J, with 15 bases between. The CDR3 spans 15 residues. Germline V lookup: CDR1 SGHTA, CDR2 FQGNSA. CDR3: CASSLRGGDWYEQYF. As DNA, the CDR3 is TGTGCCAGCAGCTTACGGGGTGGGGACTGGTACGAGCAGTACTTC.

CDR3 coding DNA: TGTGCCACAGGGGGCGCTGGACAGGGGGGCTACGAGCAGTACTTC. Its translation: CATGGAGQGGYEQYF. The chain couples TRBV10-3 to TRBJ2-7, with 10 bases lining up with TRBD1. CDR1 ENHRY and CDR2 SYGVKD come from the germline V gene. CDR3 length: 15 residues. The V gene end was trimmed by 10 bases and the J gene end by 3 bases; junction bases not matched to a gene: 12.

This clone has more than one count but fewer than ten. This sequence joins TRBV3-1 (or the pseudogene TRBV3-2) and TRBJ2-7, with TRBD2 matching over 11 bases. The CDR3 is 15 residues long. V shed 4 bases and J 3 bases; nucleotides not matched to a gene: 5. CDR1 and CDR2 (germline): LGHDT, YNNKEL (reference sequence). The CDR3 nucleotides are TGTGCCAGCAGCCTTTTTAGCGGGGGGGGCTACGAGCAGTACTTC. It yields the protein CASSLFSGGGYEQYF.

The rearrangement uses TRBV6-5 and TRBJ2-5; the D is unclear. From germline, CDR1 is MNHEY and CDR2 SVGAGI. There are 14 residues in the CDR3. Deletions cut 6 bases from V and 2 bases from J, with 13 bases between. CDR3 coding DNA: TGTGCCAGCAGCTCTCGTGCCACACAAGAGACCCAGTACTTC. It encodes CASSSRATQETQYF.

The chain joins TRBV12-5 to TRBJ2-2; 8 bases line up with TRBD2. The CDR3 spans 14 residues. Germline assignment: CDR1 LGHNT and CDR2 FRNRAP. V lost 6 bases, J lost 9 bases, and 9 bases stayed unmatched. The CDR3 coding sequence is TGTGCTAGTGGCCTGCGGGGGGAACACCGGGAGCTGTTTTTT. Translated, it gives CASGLRGEHRELFF.

V is TRBV3-1 (or the pseudogene TRBV3-2) and J is TRBJ2-6; D is undetermined. This CDR3 contains 15 residues. V lost 1 base and J lost 4, with 8 bases in between. Germline CDR1 and CDR2: LGHDT and YNNKEL (reference sequence). CDR3 coding DNA: TGTGCCAGCAGCCAAGGACTTACCGGGGCCAACGTCCTGACTTTC. This codes for CASSQGLTGANVLTF.

The V gene is TRBV6-5, the J gene TRBJ2-1; TRBD2 might be the D (6 bases). V lost 10 bases, J lost 5 bases, and 18 bases lay in between. The germline V gene has CDR1 MNHEY and CDR2 SVGAGI. The CDR3 runs 14 residues. The CDR3 DNA reads as TGTGCCACGGGGGAGGCTAGCCGAGACAATGAGCAGTTCTTC. Translation: CATGEASRDNEQFF.

The chain carries TRBV4-1 and TRBJ1-5, with a tentative D call TRBD1 (6 bases). V was shortened by 0 bases and J by 5 bases, with 11 bases between the two germline ends. The V gene's germline CDR1 is MGHRA and CDR2 YSYEKL. The CDR3 is 15 residues long. The CDR3 DNA reads as TGCGCCAGCAGCCAAGATCCGGACAGCTATCAGCCCCAGCATTTT. It codes for CASSQDPDSYQPQHF.

This rearrangement joins TRBV6-5 to TRBJ1-4; TRBD1 aligns across 8 bases. The CDR3 covers 15 residues. The trim removed 6 bases at V and 3 bases at J, leaving 6 bases unmatched. CDR1 is MNHEY, CDR2 SVGAGI, per germline. The CDR3 protein is CASRFRDRPNEKLFF. CDR3 DNA: TGTGCCAGCAGGTTCCGGGACAGGCCTAATGAAAAACTGTTTTTT.

The rearrangement uses TRBV14 and TRBJ2-3; 7 bases line up with TRBD2. CDR3 length: 15 residues. V was pared by 5 bases and J by 7 bases, with 12 bases of the junction left unmatched. The germline CDR1 and CDR2 sequences are SGHDN and FVKESK. The CDR3 spells CASSIKASGPYTQYF. CDR3 DNA: TGTGCCAGCAGCATAAAGGCTAGCGGTCCATATACGCAGTATTTT.

J is TRBJ2-2 and V is TRBV9, with 7 nucleotides matching TRBD1. Germline V lookup: CDR1 SGDLS, CDR2 YYNGEE. CDR3 size: 16 residues. Unmatched junction bases numbered 10, after V lost 2 bases and J lost 6 bases. This CDR3 is CASSVKVTGAAGELFF. DNA for the CDR3: TGTGCCAGCAGCGTTAAGGTCACAGGGGCCGCCGGGGAGCTGTTTTTT.

This chain uses TRBV5-1 with TRBJ1-5, with D possibly being TRBD1 (6 bases). The ends were cut back, 4 bases at V and 2 bases at J, with 13 bases in the middle. The length of the CDR3 is 15 residues. The V gene's germline CDR1 is SGHRS and CDR2 YFSETQ. This CDR3 reads CASSLTGLGNQPQHF. CDR3 sequence (DNA): TGCGCCAGCAGCCTAACAGGGTTAGGCAATCAGCCCCAGCATTTT.

By frequency in the sample, this clone is medium-sized (0.01 to 0.1%). The chain recombines TRBV10-3 with TRBJ1-1; 8 positions match TRBD1. The length of the CDR3 is 14 residues. Germline V gene lookup returns CDR1 ENHRY and CDR2 SYGVKD. V gave up 8 bases and J gave up 2 bases; unmatched junction bases: 7. CDR3 nucleotide sequence: TGTGCCATCCGGACAGGGAGGAGTAACACTGAAGCTTTCTTT. Translated, it gives CAIRTGRSNTEAFF.

This rearrangement joins TRBV7-8 to TRBJ2-2; D may be TRBD1 (6 bases). The CDR3 consists of 16 residues. Germline V lookup: CDR1 SGHVS, CDR2 FQNEAQ. V lost 5 bases and J 2 bases, leaving 15 bases between the germline ends. This CDR3 reads CASSQRAGVNTGELFF. For the CDR3, the DNA is TGTGCCAGCAGCCAAAGGGCAGGGGTAAACACCGGGGAGCTGTTTTTT. Drawing the rest from reference TRBV7-8 and TRBJ2-2, the complete variable domain is GAGVSQSPRYKVAKRGQDVALRCDPISGHVSLFWYQQALGQGPEFLTYFQNEAQLDKSGLPSDRFFAERPEGSVSTLKIQRTQQEDSAVYLCASSQRAGVNTGELFFGEGSRLTVL.